Listed below are T cell receptor beta chains from one sample, sequenced in a study of cytomegalovirus exposure and HLA in healthy donors. TCRdb keeps only in-frame clones here, not all; method: immunoSEQ multiplex PCR. Among hundreds of thousands of clones listed, 75% to 90% were seen once. The sequencing input was PBMCs. The receptors derive from a woman between 18 and 30 years old in good health and CMV-seronegative. Each CDR3 is given with its conserved first and last residue. The D gene is left open where the match is weak. Some rows mark clone size as missing; the rest say once, few, many or name a class of expanded clone.

>TRBJ1-2|NA|TRBV29-1|NA
CSVANQGSHGYTF
TGCAGCGTTGCGAATCAGGGGAGCCATGGCTACACCTTC
>TRBJ2-1|TRBD2|TRBV7-8|NA
CASSSPGLADEQFF
TGTGCCAGCAGCTCGCCGGGACTAGCGGATGAGCAGTTCTTC
>TRBJ2-6|NA|TRBV5-4|NA
CASSLGSGRAGANVLTF
TGTGCCAGCAGCTTGGGATCAGGGCGTGCTGGGGCCAACGTCCTGACTTTC
>TRBJ1-2|NA|TRBV18|NA
CASSPTIMQGNYGYTF
TGTGCCAGCTCACCCACGATTATGCAGGGAAACTATGGCTACACCTTC
>TRBJ2-7|NA|TRBV19|few
CASSPWGDRNYEQYF
TGTGCCAGTAGCCCTTGGGGGGACAGAAACTACGAGCAGTACTTC
>TRBJ2-2|NA|TRBV19|once
CASSIWRTSNTGELFF
TGTGCCAGTAGTATATGGAGGACTTCGAACACCGGGGAGCTGTTTTTT
>TRBJ2-1|NA|TRBV2|NA
CASSEGSKDEQFF
TGTGCCAGCAGTGAGGGGTCTAAGGATGAGCAGTTCTTC
>TRBJ1-1|NA|TRBV30|NA
CAWSGQLNTEAFF
TGTGCCTGGAGTGGACAGCTGAACACTGAAGCTTTCTTT
>TRBJ1-1|NA|TRBV30|NA
CAWSATANTEAFF
TGTGCCTGGAGTGCGACAGCGAACACTGAAGCTTTCTTT
>TRBJ2-7|TRBD2|TRBV28|NA
CASSPGNLAGGRDEQYF
TGTGCCAGCAGCCCCGGGAACTTAGCGGGAGGGCGCGACGAGCAGTACTTC
>TRBJ1-4|TRBD1|TRBV10-2|NA
CATSVGQGNEKLFF
TGCGCCACCTCGGTGGGACAGGGGAATGAAAAACTGTTTTTT
>TRBJ2-7|NA|TRBV6-5|NA
CASSSGPSYEQYF
TGTGCCAGCAGTTCGGGGCCATCCTACGAGCAGTACTTC
>TRBJ1-2|NA|TRBV7-3|NA
CASSPTIGEGGYTF
TGTGCCAGCAGCCCCACGATAGGCGAGGGTGGCTACACCTTC
>TRBJ2-7|TRBD2|TRBV15|NA
CATSYSGTSGRVGYEQYF
TGTGCCACCAGCTACTCCGGGACTAGCGGGAGAGTTGGATACGAGCAGTACTTC
>TRBJ2-7|NA|TRBV6-5|NA
CATMGNYEQYF
TGTGCCACCATGGGCAACTACGAGCAGTACTTC
>TRBJ1-5|NA|TRBV18|NA
CASSPPPQTGNQPQHF
TGTGCCAGCTCACCACCTCCCCAGACTGGCAATCAGCCCCAGCATTTT
>TRBJ2-7|TRBD1|TRBV28|NA
CASSLSHQGAKDEQYF
TGTGCCAGCAGTTTATCCCATCAGGGGGCTAAGGACGAGCAGTACTTC
>TRBJ1-4|NA|TRBV28|NA
CASSYRPGRATATNEKLFF
TGTGCCAGCAGCTACCGACCGGGTAGGGCAACTGCAACTAATGAAAAACTGTTTTTT
>TRBJ1-1|NA|TRBV19|once
CASSLVSGVTKAFF
TGTGCCAGTAGCCTAGTTTCCGGGGTCACTAAAGCTTTCTTT
>TRBJ1-2|NA|TRBV7-2|NA
CASSPTASYGYTF
TGTGCCAGCAGCCCTACGGCGAGTTATGGCTACACCTTC
>TRBJ2-2|NA|TRBV7-9|few
CASSLAHMGTEADTGELFF
TGTGCCAGCAGCTTAGCCCATATGGGCACCGAGGCTGACACCGGGGAGCTGTTTTTT
>TRBJ2-1|TRBD2|TRBV7-3|NA
CASSPASGKRNEQFF
TGTGCCAGCAGCCCCGCGAGCGGGAAAAGGAATGAGCAGTTCTTC
>TRBJ1-4|NA|TRBV5-1|NA
CASSPYVATNEKLFF
TGCGCCAGCAGCCCATACGTTGCAACTAATGAAAAACTGTTTTTT
>TRBJ2-7|NA|TRBV10-3|NA
CASQQGPYEQYF
TGTGCCTCCCAACAGGGCCCCTACGAGCAGTACTTC
>TRBJ2-1|TRBD1|TRBV13|NA
CASSTPGQGGDEQFF
TGTGCCAGCAGCACACCGGGACAGGGGGGCGATGAGCAGTTCTTC
>TRBJ1-2|TRBD1|TRBV6-1|once
CASSEWDRGGYTF
TGTGCCAGCAGTGAATGGGACAGGGGTGGCTACACCTTC
>TRBJ2-1|TRBD1|TRBV28|NA
CASSLAGQGGGEQFF
TGTGCCAGCAGCCTGGCCGGACAGGGGGGAGGTGAGCAGTTCTTC
>TRBJ1-2|NA|TRBV11-2|NA
CASSLTGQPLYYGYTF
TGTGCCAGCAGCTTGACTGGACAGCCCTTATACTATGGCTACACCTTC